Given below is one TCR beta chain in context. This CDR3 spans 12 amino acids. In germline, CDR1 is SGHTA, CDR2 FQGNSA. V gave up 5 bases and J gave up 4 bases, with 8 bases separating them. This entry belongs to a study of STAT5B mutations in CD4+ large granular lymphocyte leukemia. Assay: immunoSEQ multiplex PCR; the TCRdb copy retains only in-frame clones and omits some. The sample shows around 30,000 clones, just under 85% of them seen only once. The chain has TRBV7-2 and TRBJ1-1, with a weak D call TRBD1 (6 bases). The sample taken for sequencing was CD4+ T cells from blood buffy coats. This TCR came from a human donor in good health. The CDR3 spells CASSRGLTEAFF. In DNA, the CDR3 is TGTGCCAGCAGCCGGGGGCTCACTGAAGCTTTCTTT. The full variable domain, in which reference TRBV7-2 and TRBJ1-1 provide the parts outside the CDR3, is GAGVSQSPSNKVTEKGKDVELRCDPISGHTALYWYRQSLGQGLEFLIYFQGNSAPDKSGLPSDRFSAERTGGSVSTLTIQRTQQEDSAVYLCASSRGLTEAFFGQGTRLTVV.